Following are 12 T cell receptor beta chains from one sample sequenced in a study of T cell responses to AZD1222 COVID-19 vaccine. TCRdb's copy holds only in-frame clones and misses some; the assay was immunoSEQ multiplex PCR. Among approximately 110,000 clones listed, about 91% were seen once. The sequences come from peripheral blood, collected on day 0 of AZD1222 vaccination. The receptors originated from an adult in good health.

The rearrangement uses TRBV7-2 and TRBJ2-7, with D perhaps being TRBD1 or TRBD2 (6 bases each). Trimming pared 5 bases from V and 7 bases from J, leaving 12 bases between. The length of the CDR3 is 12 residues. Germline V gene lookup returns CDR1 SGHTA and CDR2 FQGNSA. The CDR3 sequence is CASSPRGGEQYF. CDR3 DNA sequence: TGTGCCAGCAGCCCAAGAGGGGGGGAGCAGTACTTC.

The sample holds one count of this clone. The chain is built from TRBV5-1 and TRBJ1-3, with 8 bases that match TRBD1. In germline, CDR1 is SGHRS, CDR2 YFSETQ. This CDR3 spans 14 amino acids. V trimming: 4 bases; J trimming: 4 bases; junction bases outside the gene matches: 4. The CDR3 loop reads CASSDGQGGNTIYF. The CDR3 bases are TGCGCCAGCAGCGATGGACAGGGCGGAAACACCATATATTTT.

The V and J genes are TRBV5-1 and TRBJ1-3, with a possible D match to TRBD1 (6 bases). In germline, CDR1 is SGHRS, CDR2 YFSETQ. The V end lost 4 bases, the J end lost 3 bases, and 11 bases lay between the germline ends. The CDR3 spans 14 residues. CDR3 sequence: CASSTGGVGNTIYF. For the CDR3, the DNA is TGCGCCAGCAGCACTGGGGGCGTTGGAAACACCATATATTTT.

The DNA for the CDR3 is TGTGCCAGCAGTGACACGGGACTAGGCCACAATGAGCAGTTCTTC. This codes for CASSDTGLGHNEQFF. The gene calls are TRBV6-1 and TRBJ2-1, with TRBD2 matching over 8 bases. CDR1 and CDR2 from the germline V gene are MNHNS and SASEGT. V lost 3 bases, J lost 5 bases, and 6 bases stayed unmatched. The CDR3 runs to 15 residues.

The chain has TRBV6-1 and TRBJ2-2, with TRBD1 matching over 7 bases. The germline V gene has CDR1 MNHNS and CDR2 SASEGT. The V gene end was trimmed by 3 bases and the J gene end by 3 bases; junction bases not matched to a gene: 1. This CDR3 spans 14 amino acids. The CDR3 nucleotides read TGTGCCAGCAGTGAGGGGACAGACACCGGGGAGCTGTTTTTT. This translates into CASSEGTDTGELFF.

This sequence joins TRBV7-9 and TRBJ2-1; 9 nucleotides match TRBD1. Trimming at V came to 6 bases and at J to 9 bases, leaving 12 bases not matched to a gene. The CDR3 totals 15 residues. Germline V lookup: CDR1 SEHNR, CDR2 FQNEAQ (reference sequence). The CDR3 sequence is CASRPLGQGFGEQFF. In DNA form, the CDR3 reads TGTGCCAGCAGGCCCTTGGGACAGGGCTTTGGTGAGCAGTTCTTC.

The CDR3 nucleotides are TGTGCCAGCAGTGAGACGACAGGGTTCGGCTACACCTTC. Protein sequence: CASSETTGFGYTF. This chain connects TRBV6-1 to TRBJ1-2; 7 nucleotides agree with TRBD1. The ends lost 3 bases at V and 8 bases at J; junction bases unmatched: 6. CDR1 MNHNS and CDR2 SASEGT come from the germline V gene. The CDR3 is 13 amino acids.

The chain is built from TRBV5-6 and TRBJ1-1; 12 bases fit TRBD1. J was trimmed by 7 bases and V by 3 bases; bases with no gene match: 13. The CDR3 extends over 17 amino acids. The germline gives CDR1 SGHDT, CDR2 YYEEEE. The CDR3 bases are TGTGCCAGCAGCTCAAACCGGGACAGGGGGCGGGGGCTTGAAGCTTTCTTT. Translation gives CASSSNRDRGRGLEAFF. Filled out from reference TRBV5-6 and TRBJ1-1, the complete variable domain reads DAGVTQSPTHLIKTRGQQVTLRCSPKSGHDTVSWYQQALGQGPQFIFQYYEEEERQRGNFPDRFSGHQFPNYSSELNVNALLLGDSALYLCASSSNRDRGRGLEAFFGQGTRLTVV.

The CDR3 region has the DNA TGTGCCAGCAGCCCCGGCGGTGAGGGGAACACTGAAGCTTTCTTT. It encodes CASSPGGEGNTEAFF. The chain couples TRBV3-1 (or the pseudogene TRBV3-2) to TRBJ1-1; D is undetermined. The V gene's germline CDR1 is LGHDT and CDR2 YNNKEL (reference sequence). V shed 4 bases and J shed 1 base, with 13 bases lying between them. The CDR3 runs to 15 residues.

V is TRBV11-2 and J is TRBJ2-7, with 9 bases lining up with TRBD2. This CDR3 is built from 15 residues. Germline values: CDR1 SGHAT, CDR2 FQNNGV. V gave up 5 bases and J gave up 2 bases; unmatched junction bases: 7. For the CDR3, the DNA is TGTGCCAGCAGCCCCAGCGGGGGGCGGGCCTACGAGCAGTACTTC. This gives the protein CASSPSGGRAYEQYF.

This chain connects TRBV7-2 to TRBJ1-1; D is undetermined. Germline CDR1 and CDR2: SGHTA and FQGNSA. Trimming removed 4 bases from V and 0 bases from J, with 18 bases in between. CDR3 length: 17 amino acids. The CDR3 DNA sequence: TGTGCCAGCAGCTCCACAGTGAGGAACCTCATGAACACTGAAGCTTTCTTT. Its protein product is CASSSTVRNLMNTEAFF.

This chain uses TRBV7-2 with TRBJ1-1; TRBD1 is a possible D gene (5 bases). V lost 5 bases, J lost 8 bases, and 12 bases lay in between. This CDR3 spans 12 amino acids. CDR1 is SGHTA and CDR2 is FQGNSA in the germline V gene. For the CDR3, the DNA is TGTGCCAGCAGCCTTTGGGGGGGGGAAGCTTTCTTT. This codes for CASSLWGGEAFF.